This passage covers 9 T cell receptor beta chains from one sample sequenced in a study of OX40 agonist ivuxolimab in advanced cancers. Only in-frame clones appear in the TCRdb table, and some are missing; sequencing was by immunoSEQ multiplex PCR. The sample holds approximately 89,000 clones, around 87% seen once. The sample here was CD4+ or CD8+ T cells sorted from blood, taken in a trial of the OX40 agonist ivuxolimab. The receptors stem from an adult with an advanced solid tumor such as melanoma, head and neck, liver or kidney cancer.

This clone was counted a single time. CDR3 loop: CASSNSLNTEAFF. DNA of the CDR3: TGTGCCAGCAGCAACAGTCTGAACACTGAAGCTTTCTTT. The gene calls are TRBV5-4 and TRBJ1-1, with D unclear. CDR1 and CDR2 (germline): SGHNT, YYREEE (reference sequence). V lost 4 bases, J lost 0 bases, and 7 bases lay in between. The CDR3 length is 13 residues.

This clone was observed a few times. The chain joins TRBV11-2 to TRBJ2-7, with a weak D call TRBD2 (5 bases). Germline CDR1 reads SGHAT; CDR2 reads FQNNGV. The CDR3 runs to 14 residues. V lost 7 bases and J lost 1, with 14 bases in between. The CDR3 loop reads CASKRGDTSYEQYF. DNA of the CDR3: TGTGCCAGCAAACGGGGTGACACGTCCTACGAGCAGTACTTC.

The chain combines TRBV15 with TRBJ1-4; tentative D call: TRBD1 (5 bases). The CDR3 has 15 residues. Per germline, CDR1 LNHNV and CDR2 YYDKDF (reference sequence). Between the trimmed V and J ends, which lost 0 bases and 7 bases, there was a span of 12 bases. As DNA, the CDR3 is TGTGCCACCAGCAGAGATCGGCAGGGAGGTGAAAAACTGTTTTTT. It is translated as CATSRDRQGGEKLFF.

The genes are TRBV7-8 and TRBJ2-7, with no clear D. This CDR3 contains 16 residues. Germline V lookup: CDR1 SGHVS, CDR2 FQNEAQ. Trimming left V 2 bases short and J 0 bases short, with 14 bases between. In DNA form, the CDR3 reads TGTGCCAGCAGCTTAAGGCAAGGTGGCTACTCCTACGAGCAGTACTTC. Translated: CASSLRQGGYSYEQYF.

This chain uses TRBV6-5 with TRBJ2-7; D remains unclear. Germline V gene sequence: CDR1 MNHEY, CDR2 SVGAGI. This CDR3 is built from 11 residues. The V end lost 5 bases, the J end lost 4 bases, and 6 bases lay between the germline ends. CDR3 bases: TGTGCCAGCAGTGACCGGTACGAGCAGTACTTC. The encoded protein is CASSDRYEQYF.

The chain carries TRBV27 and TRBJ1-1, with 10 bases matching TRBD1. V was clipped by 6 bases and J by 2 bases; unmatched bases: 12. The CDR3 loop spans 17 amino acids. The germline V gene has CDR1 MNHEY and CDR2 SMNVEV (reference sequence). In DNA form, the CDR3 reads TGTGCCAGCAGGACACCGGCCGGGACAGGGGATAACACTGAAGCTTTCTTT. The encoded protein is CASRTPAGTGDNTEAFF.

The CDR3 bases are TGTGCCATTAGGCTAGCGGGGGGAATCGGGGAGCTGTTTTTT. Translated: CAIRLAGGIGELFF. The rearrangement uses TRBV19 and TRBJ2-2; TRBD2 aligns across 11 bases. V shed 10 bases, J shed 7 bases, and the junction held 8 bases outside the gene matches. The germline V gene encodes CDR1 LNHDA and CDR2 SQIVND (reference sequence). The CDR3 is made up of 14 amino acids.

The chain links TRBV30 to TRBJ1-5, with D possibly matching TRBD1 (6 bases). Germline V gives CDR1 GTSNPN, CDR2 SVGIG (reference sequence). The length of the CDR3 is 13 residues. V was cut by 0 bases and J by 5 bases, with 8 bases left in between. The CDR3 DNA reads as TGTGCCTGGAGTGTAGGGGGGGATCAGCCCCAGCATTTT. Its protein product is CAWSVGGDQPQHF.

This chain links TRBV5-1 with TRBJ1-6, with 9 bases fitting TRBD1. This CDR3 region has 15 residues. Trimming cost V 4 bases and J 5 bases; bases outside gene matches: 4. CDR1 and CDR2 from the germline V gene are SGHRS and YFSETQ. CDR3 nucleotides: TGCGCCAGCAGCCCGGGGGACAGGGATAATTCACCCCTCCACTTT. Encoded protein: CASSPGDRDNSPLHF.